These 19 T cell receptor beta chains were all obtained from the same sample, sequenced in a study of Ad26.COV2.S vaccination and SARS-CoV-2 variants. Data came from immunoSEQ multiplex PCR; TCRdb stores just in-frame clones and leaves some out. The sample has around 350,000 clones, about 90% seen once. The sample consisted of peripheral blood, taken after recovery from COVID-19. The receptors come from a human donor who had recovered from COVID-19.

This clone was counted a single time. The chain combines TRBV2 with TRBJ2-7, with D perhaps TRBD1 (6 bases). This CDR3 is 14 amino acids long. Trimming left V 6 bases short and J 0 bases short, with 12 bases between. Germline V gene sequence: CDR1 SNHLY, CDR2 FYNNEI. The CDR3 DNA is TGTGCCAGCAGAGCGGACAGCCCCTCCTACGAGCAGTACTTC. This encodes CASRADSPSYEQYF.

The chain recombines TRBV19 with TRBJ1-2; 8 positions match TRBD1. Germline-derived CDR1 and CDR2 are LNHDA and SQIVND (reference sequence). The CDR3 length is 16 residues. V lost 6 bases, J lost 2 bases, and 11 bases stayed unmatched. Here the CDR3 reads CASRKTGTGINYGYTF. CDR3 nucleotide sequence: TGTGCCAGTAGGAAAACAGGGACAGGAATAAACTATGGCTACACCTTC.

This sequence joins TRBV6-2 or TRBV6-3 and TRBJ1-5, with D maybe TRBD1 (5 bases). Trimming took 2 bases from V and 2 from J, leaving 13 bases between them. The germline V gene has CDR1 MNHEY and CDR2 SVGEGT. The CDR3 contains 16 residues. CDR3 sequence: CASSYDRSRGNQPQHF. The CDR3 DNA is TGTGCCAGCAGTTACGACAGATCCCGGGGCAATCAGCCCCAGCATTTT.

This clone was seen a few times. V usage is TRBV5-1 and J usage is TRBJ1-3, with D possibly TRBD1 on 5 matching bases. Trimming took off 3 bases at V and 0 bases at J, with 22 bases between the two ends. The CDR3 contains 19 residues. Germline lookup yields CDR1 SGHRS and CDR2 YFSETQ. The CDR3: CASSWGRPVRDLSGNTIYF. CDR3 DNA: TGCGCCAGCAGCTGGGGCCGACCAGTCAGGGACCTCTCTGGAAACACCATATATTTT.

The V call is TRBV4-1, the J call TRBJ2-2; perhaps TRBD2 as D (5 bases). The CDR3 is made up of 14 amino acids. The V end was cut by 3 bases, the J end by 0 bases, with 5 bases between. CDR1 is MGHRA, CDR2 YSYEKL, per germline. The CDR3, as DNA: TGCGCCAGCAGCCACGGGGCGAACACCGGGGAGCTGTTTTTT. Translated, it gives CASSHGANTGELFF.

This sequence joins TRBV10-3 and TRBJ2-7; 9 bases agree with TRBD2. Trimming took 10 bases from V and 5 from J; bases not matched to a gene: 12. Per germline, CDR1 ENHRY and CDR2 SYGVKD. The CDR3 has 14 amino acids. The CDR3 protein is CATDDPSGRNEQYF. The DNA for the CDR3 is TGTGCCACCGACGACCCGAGCGGGAGGAACGAGCAGTACTTC.

The CDR3 sequence: CASSYGVGDTQYF. CDR3 DNA: TGTGCCAGCAGTTACGGGGTAGGAGATACGCAGTATTTT. The chain employs TRBV6-2 or TRBV6-3 and TRBJ2-3; D gene uncertain. Trimming cost V 2 bases and J 5 bases, with 8 bases left between them. Germline V gives CDR1 MNHEY, CDR2 SVGEGT. This CDR3 has 13 amino acids.

The V and J genes are TRBV6-5 and TRBJ1-2; D unresolved. In germline, CDR1 is MNHEY, CDR2 SVGAGI. The CDR3 runs 14 residues. Trimming pared 6 bases from V and 4 bases from J, leaving 15 bases between. The chain's CDR3 is CASRVAGYGYGYTF. CDR3 nucleotide sequence: TGTGCCAGCAGAGTCGCGGGTTACGGCTATGGCTACACCTTC.

This clone was detected a few times. The chain has TRBV18 and TRBJ2-5; no definite D call. Germline V lookup: CDR1 KGHSH, CDR2 LQKENI. V lost 4 bases to trimming and J lost 2 bases, with 5 bases between them. This CDR3 contains 12 residues. The DNA of the CDR3 is TGTGCCAGCTCACAGGGACAAGAGACCCAGTACTTC. It encodes CASSQGQETQYF.

The V and J genes are TRBV6-4 and TRBJ2-6; D may be TRBD1 (5 bases). The CDR3 consists of 18 residues. V lost 6 bases and J lost 2, with 20 bases in between. The germline gives CDR1 MRHNA, CDR2 SNTAGT. CDR3 nucleotide sequence: TGTGCCAGCAGACCGGACAAGGGATGGATTACTGGGGCCAACGTCCTGACTTTC. As protein: CASRPDKGWITGANVLTF.

The J gene is TRBJ1-2, the V gene TRBV14, with D possibly being TRBD1 (6 bases). Trimming shortened V by 3 bases and J by 1 base, and 18 bases separated the two germline ends. CDR3 length: 17 amino acids. In germline, CDR1 is SGHDN, CDR2 FVKESK. CDR3 bases: TGTGCCAGCAGCCATCACGAAGGGGGGAAGGATAACTATGGCTACACCTTC. The encoded protein is CASSHHEGGKDNYGYTF.

The sample holds one count of this clone. The chain is built from TRBV5-4 and TRBJ1-4; a possible D gene is TRBD1 (5 bases). V dropped 4 bases and J dropped 5 bases, with 12 bases sitting between them. CDR3 size: 14 residues. The germline CDR1 and CDR2 sequences are SGHNT and YYREEE (reference sequence). The CDR3 bases are TGTGCCAGCAGCCACGGGGGGGTAAATGAAAAACTGTTTTTT. Encoded protein: CASSHGGVNEKLFF.

This clone was counted a single time. This chain links TRBV7-8 with TRBJ1-2, with D uncertain. Germline-derived CDR1 and CDR2 are SGHVS and FQNEAQ. V was clipped by 5 bases and J by 8 bases, with 18 bases between them. The CDR3 extends over 14 amino acids. The CDR3 is CASSPNRVPLGYTF. The CDR3 DNA reads as TGTGCCAGCAGCCCAAATCGGGTCCCGTTGGGCTACACCTTC.

The genes are TRBV7-6 and TRBJ1-5; no clear D. This CDR3 has 13 amino acids. Per germline, CDR1 SGHVS and CDR2 FNYEAQ. The V end lost 2 bases, the J end lost 3 bases, and 5 bases lay between the germline ends. CDR3 DNA sequence: TGTGCCAGCAGCTTAAAACCCAATCAGCCCCAGCATTTT. Its protein is CASSLKPNQPQHF.

This clone showed up just a few times. This chain uses TRBV7-9 with TRBJ1-5; D is unresolved. Germline V CDR1 and CDR2: SEHNR, FQNEAQ (reference sequence). V lost 5 bases and J 8 bases, leaving 10 bases between the germline ends. This CDR3 has 12 residues. The CDR3 sequence is CASSPEQEPQHF. The CDR3 region has the DNA TGTGCCAGCAGCCCAGAGCAGGAGCCCCAGCATTTT.

The chain is built from TRBV9 and TRBJ1-4, with 9 bases lining up with TRBD1. V trimming: 3 bases; J trimming: 7 bases; junction bases outside the gene matches: 7. Looked up from germline, CDR1 is SGDLS and CDR2 is YYNGEE. This CDR3 comprises 15 residues. The CDR3 is CASSAGGQGSEKLFF. The DNA of the CDR3 is TGTGCCAGCAGCGCCGGGGGACAGGGCTCTGAAAAACTGTTTTTT.

V is TRBV7-9 and J is TRBJ2-3; tentative D call: TRBD1 (6 bases). Trimming left V 5 bases short and J 6 bases short, with 15 bases between. The germline CDR1 and CDR2 sequences are SEHNR and FQNEAQ (reference sequence). This CDR3 region has 14 residues. The CDR3 DNA reads as TGTGCCAGCAGCCGCCGAGGGGACAACGATACGCAGTATTTT. Residues: CASSRRGDNDTQYF.

The genes are TRBV5-6 and TRBJ1-3, with 7 bases identical to TRBD1. This CDR3 comprises 17 residues. From germline, CDR1 is SGHDT and CDR2 YYEEEE. Trimming took 4 bases from V and 0 from J; bases not matched to a gene: 10. The CDR3: CASSLIEGQNSGNTIYF. The CDR3 region has the DNA TGTGCCAGCAGCCTGATCGAGGGACAGAACTCTGGAAACACCATATATTTT.

The chain employs TRBV5-1 and TRBJ2-7; D remains ambiguous. The CDR3 loop spans 15 amino acids. Germline loops: CDR1 SGHRS, CDR2 YFSETQ. Trimming shortened V by 0 bases and J by 1 base, and 11 bases separated the two germline ends. CDR3 sequence reads: CASSLGGSSSYEQYF. The CDR3 region has the DNA TGCGCCAGCAGCTTGGGTGGCAGTTCATCCTACGAGCAGTACTTC.